This TCR beta chain was obtained from a study of blood T cell repertoires in COVID-19. Study-wide background: COVID-19 samples collected from the United States, Italy and Spain covered acute and convalescent phases. The cDNA or gDNA used as material had been derived from T cells, B-cell-depleted T cells, or PBMCs.

Trimming removed 2 bases at V and 7 bases at J, with 14 bases between. Germline V gene data show CDR1 as LGHNT and CDR2 as FRNRAP. The CDR3 sequence is 15 residues long. In the original analysis: From reference gene primer amplification, estimates of nucleated cell counts were derived. Sequenced by immunoSEQ multiplex PCR; TCRdb stores in-frame clones only, minus some. That table furnishes V, J and clone size, whereas the DNA furnished D and trimming. The sample records approximately 150,000 clones, approximately 85% being singletons. This TCR was sampled from a man aged 35-49 years with acute or convalescent COVID-19. The V call is TRBV12-5, the J call TRBJ1-4; D is possibly TRBD1 (5 bases). The sequenced sample consisted of peripheral blood. CDR3 in DNA: TGTGCTAGTGGTTTGCTCGGGACTGGGGCTGAAAAACTGTTTTTT. Encoded protein: CASGLLGTGAEKLFF. Variable domain in full (rest from reference TRBV12-5 and TRBJ1-4): DARVTQTPRHKVTEMGQEVTMRCQPILGHNTVFWYRQTMMQGLELLAYFRNRAPLDDSGMPKDRFSAEMPDATLATLKIQPSEPRDSAVYFCASGLLGTGAEKLFFGSGTQLSVL.